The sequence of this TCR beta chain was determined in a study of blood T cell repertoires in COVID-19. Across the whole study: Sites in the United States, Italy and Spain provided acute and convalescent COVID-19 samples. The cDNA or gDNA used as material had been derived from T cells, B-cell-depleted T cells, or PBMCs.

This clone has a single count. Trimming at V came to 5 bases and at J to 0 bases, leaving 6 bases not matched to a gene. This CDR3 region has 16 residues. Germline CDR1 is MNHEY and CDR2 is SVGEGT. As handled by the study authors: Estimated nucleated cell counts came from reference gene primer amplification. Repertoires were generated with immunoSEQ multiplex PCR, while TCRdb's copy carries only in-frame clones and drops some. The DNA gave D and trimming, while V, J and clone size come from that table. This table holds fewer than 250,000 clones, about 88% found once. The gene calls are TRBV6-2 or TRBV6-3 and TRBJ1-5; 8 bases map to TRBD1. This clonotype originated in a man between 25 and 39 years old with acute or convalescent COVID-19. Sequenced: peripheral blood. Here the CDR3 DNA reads TGTGCCAGCAGTGGGCAGGGGGCAGGTAGCAATCAGCCCCAGCATTTT. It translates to CASSGQGAGSNQPQHF.